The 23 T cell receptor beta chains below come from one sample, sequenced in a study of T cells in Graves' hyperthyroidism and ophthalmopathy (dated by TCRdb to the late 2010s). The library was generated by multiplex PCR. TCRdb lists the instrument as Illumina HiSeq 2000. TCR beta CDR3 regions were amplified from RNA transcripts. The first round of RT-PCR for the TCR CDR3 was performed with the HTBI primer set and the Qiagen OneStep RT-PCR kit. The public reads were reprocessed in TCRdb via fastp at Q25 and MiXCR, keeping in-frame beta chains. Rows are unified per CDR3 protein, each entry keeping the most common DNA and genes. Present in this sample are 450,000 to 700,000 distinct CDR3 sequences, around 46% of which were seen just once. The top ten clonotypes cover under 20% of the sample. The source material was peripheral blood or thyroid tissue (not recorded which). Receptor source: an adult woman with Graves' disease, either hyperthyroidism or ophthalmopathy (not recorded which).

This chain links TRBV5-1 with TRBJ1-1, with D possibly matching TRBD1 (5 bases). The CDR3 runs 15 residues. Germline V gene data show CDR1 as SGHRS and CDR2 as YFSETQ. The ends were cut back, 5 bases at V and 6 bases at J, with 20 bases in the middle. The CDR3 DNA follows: TGCGCCAGCAGGCCTGACAGCGGAAAGGTACCTGAAGCTTTCTTT. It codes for CASRPDSGKVPEAFF.

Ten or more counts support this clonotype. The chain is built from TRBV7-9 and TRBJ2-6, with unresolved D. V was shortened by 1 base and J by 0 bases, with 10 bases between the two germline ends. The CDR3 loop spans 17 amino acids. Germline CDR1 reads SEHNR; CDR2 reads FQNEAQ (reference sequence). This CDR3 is CASSLVVRSSGANVLTF. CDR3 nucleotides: TGTGCCAGCAGCTTAGTGGTTAGAAGCTCTGGGGCCAACGTCCTGACTTTC.

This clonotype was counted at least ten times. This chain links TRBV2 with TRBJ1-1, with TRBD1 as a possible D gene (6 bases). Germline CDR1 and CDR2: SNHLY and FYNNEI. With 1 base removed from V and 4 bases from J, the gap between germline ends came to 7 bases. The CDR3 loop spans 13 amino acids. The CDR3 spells CASSEGGPTEAFF. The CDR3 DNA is TGTGCCAGCAGTGAAGGGGGGCCCACTGAAGCTTTCTTT.

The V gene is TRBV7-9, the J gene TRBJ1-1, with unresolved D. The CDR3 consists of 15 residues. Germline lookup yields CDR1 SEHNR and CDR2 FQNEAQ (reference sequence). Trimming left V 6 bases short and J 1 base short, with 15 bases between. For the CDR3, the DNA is TGTGCCAGCAGGAGAGCGATAGCTTCGAACACTGAAGCTTTCTTT. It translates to CASRRAIASNTEAFF.

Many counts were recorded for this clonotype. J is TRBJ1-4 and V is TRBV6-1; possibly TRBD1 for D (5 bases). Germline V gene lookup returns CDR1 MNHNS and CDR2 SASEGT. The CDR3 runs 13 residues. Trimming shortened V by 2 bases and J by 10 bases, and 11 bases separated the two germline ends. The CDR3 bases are TGTGCCAGCAGTGAATTACAGGACACAAAACTGTTTTTT. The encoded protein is CASSELQDTKLFF.

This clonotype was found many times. Here the CDR3 DNA reads TGTGCCATCAAAAGACAGAACACCGGGGAGCTGTTTTTT. It specifies CAIKRQNTGELFF. This chain uses TRBV10-3 with TRBJ2-2; no firm D call. Germline-derived CDR1 and CDR2 are ENHRY and SYGVKD. The V and J ends lost 7 bases and 1 base respectively, with 7 bases between them. This CDR3 has 13 amino acids.

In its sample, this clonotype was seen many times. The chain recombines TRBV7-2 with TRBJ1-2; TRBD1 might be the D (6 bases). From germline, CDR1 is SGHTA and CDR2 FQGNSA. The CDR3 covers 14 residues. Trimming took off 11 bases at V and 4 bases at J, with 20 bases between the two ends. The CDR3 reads CAGGPGQFSYGYTF. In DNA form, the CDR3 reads TGTGCCGGAGGCCCCGGACAGTTCTCCTATGGCTACACCTTC. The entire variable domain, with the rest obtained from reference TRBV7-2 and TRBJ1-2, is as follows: GAGVSQSPSNKVTEKGKDVELRCDPISGHTALYWYRQSLGQGLEFLIYFQGNSAPDKSGLPSDRFSAERTGGSVSTLTIQRTQQEDSAVYLCAGGPGQFSYGYTFGSGTRLTVV.

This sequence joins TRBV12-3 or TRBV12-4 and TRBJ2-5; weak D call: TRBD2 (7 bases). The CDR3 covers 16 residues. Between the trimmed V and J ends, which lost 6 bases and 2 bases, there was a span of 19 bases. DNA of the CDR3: TGTGCCAGCAGCGTAGCCGCGGGGGCGTATCAAGAGACCCAGTACTTC. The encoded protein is CASSVAAGAYQETQYF.

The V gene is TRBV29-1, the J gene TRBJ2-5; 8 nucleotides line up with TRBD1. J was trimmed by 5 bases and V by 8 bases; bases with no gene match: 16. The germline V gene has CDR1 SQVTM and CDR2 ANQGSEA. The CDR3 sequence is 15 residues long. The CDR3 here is CSTLPWTGMGETQYF. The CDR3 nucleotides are TGCAGCACACTGCCCTGGACAGGGATGGGGGAGACCCAGTACTTC.

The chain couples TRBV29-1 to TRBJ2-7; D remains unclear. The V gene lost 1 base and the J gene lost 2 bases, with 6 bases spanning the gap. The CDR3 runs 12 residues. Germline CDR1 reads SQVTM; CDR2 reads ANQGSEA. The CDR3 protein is CSVEGDPYEQYF. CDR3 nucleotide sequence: TGCAGCGTTGAAGGGGATCCCTACGAGCAGTACTTC.

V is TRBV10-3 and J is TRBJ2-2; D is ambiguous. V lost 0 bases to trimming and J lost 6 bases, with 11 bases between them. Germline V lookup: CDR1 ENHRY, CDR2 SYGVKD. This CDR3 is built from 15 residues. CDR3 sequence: CAISESGQAPGELFF. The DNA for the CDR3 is TGTGCCATCAGTGAGTCGGGTCAAGCCCCCGGGGAGCTGTTTTTT.

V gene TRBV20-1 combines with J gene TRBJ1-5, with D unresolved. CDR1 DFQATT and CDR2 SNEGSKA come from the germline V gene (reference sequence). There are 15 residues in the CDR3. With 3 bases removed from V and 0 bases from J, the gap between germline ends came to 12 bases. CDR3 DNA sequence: TGCAGTGCTAGGAAGGGTCATTATAGCAATCAGCCCCAGCATTTT. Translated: CSARKGHYSNQPQHF.

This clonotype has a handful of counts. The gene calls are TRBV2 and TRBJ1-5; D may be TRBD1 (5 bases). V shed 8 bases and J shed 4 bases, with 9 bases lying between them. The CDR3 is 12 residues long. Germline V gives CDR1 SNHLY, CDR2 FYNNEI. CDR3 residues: CASADSNQPQHF. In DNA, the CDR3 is TGTGCCAGCGCCGACAGTAATCAGCCCCAGCATTTT.

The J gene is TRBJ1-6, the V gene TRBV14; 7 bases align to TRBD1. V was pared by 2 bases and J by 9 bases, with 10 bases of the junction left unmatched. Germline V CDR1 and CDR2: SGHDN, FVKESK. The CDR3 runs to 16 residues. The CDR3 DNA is TGTGCCAGCAGCCAATTCGGTCGGGACAGCGGTTCACCCCTCCACTTT. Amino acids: CASSQFGRDSGSPLHF.

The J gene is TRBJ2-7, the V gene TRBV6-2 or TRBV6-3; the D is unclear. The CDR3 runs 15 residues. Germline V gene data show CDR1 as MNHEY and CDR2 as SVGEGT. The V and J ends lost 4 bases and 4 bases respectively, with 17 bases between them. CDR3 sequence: CASSLSNSGWYEQYF. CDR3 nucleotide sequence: TGTGCCAGCAGTTTATCGAACAGTGGTTGGTACGAGCAGTACTTC.

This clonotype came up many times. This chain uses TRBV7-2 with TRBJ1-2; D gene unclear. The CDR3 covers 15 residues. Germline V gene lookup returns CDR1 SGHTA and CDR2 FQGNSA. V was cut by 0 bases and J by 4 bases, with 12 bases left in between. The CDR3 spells CASSLAPDATYGYTF. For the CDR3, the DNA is TGTGCCAGCAGCTTAGCGCCGGACGCTACCTATGGCTACACCTTC.

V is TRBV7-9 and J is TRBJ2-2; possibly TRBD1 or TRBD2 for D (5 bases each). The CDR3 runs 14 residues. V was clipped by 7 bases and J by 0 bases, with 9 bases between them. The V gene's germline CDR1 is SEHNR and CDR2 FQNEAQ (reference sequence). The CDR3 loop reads CASNVGANTGELFF. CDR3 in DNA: TGTGCCAGCAACGTGGGGGCGAACACCGGGGAGCTGTTTTTT.

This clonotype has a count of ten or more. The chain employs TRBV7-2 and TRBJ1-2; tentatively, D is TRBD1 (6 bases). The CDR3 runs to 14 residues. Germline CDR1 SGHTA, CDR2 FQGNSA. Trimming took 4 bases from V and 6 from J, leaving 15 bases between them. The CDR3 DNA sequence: TGTGCCAGCAGCTGGGCAGGGGTGGAGAATGGCTACACCTTC. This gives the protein CASSWAGVENGYTF.

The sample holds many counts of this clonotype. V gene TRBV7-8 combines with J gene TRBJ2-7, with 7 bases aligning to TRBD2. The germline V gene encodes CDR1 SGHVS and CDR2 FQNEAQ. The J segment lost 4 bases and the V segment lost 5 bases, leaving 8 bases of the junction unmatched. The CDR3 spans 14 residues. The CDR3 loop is CASSGGGAGYEQYF. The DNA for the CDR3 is TGTGCCAGCAGCGGGGGGGGAGCAGGTTACGAGCAGTACTTC.

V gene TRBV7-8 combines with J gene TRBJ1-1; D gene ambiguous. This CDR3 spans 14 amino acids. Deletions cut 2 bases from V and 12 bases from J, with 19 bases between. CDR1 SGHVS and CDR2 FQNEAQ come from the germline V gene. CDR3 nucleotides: TGTGCCAGCAGCTTAAGTGTATCCACCGTGTTAACTTTCTTT. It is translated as CASSLSVSTVLTFF. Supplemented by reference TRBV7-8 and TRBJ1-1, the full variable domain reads GAGVSQSPRYKVAKRGQDVALRCDPISGHVSLFWYQQALGQGPEFLTYFQNEAQLDKSGLPSDRFFAERPEGSVSTLKIQRTQQEDSAVYLCASSLSVSTVLTFFGQGTRLTVV.

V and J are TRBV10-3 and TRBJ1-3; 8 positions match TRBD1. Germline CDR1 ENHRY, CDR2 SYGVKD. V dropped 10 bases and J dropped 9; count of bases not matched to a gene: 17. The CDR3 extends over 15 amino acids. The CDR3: CATRGLTGDGATIYF. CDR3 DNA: TGTGCCACCCGGGGGTTGACAGGGGATGGGGCCACCATATATTTT.

CDR3 nucleotide sequence: TGTGCCATCAGAGACAGGCTCTCCAGCAACTACGAGCAGTACTTC. This encodes CAIRDRLSSNYEQYF. This rearrangement joins TRBV10-3 to TRBJ2-7; possibly TRBD1 for D (6 bases). Germline V lookup: CDR1 ENHRY, CDR2 SYGVKD. The CDR3 sequence is 15 residues long. Trimming shortened V by 6 bases and J by 3 bases, and 18 bases separated the two germline ends.

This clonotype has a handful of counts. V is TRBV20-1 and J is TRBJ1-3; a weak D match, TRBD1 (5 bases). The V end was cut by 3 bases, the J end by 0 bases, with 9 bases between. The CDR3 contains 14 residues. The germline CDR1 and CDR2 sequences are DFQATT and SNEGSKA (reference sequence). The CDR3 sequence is CSARWGYSGNTIYF. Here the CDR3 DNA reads TGCAGTGCTAGGTGGGGCTACTCTGGAAACACCATATATTTT.